This TCR beta chain was captured in a study of CD8 T cells in Susac syndrome. An input of roughly 0.5 to 1 ug of RNA was subjected to reverse transcription using random hexamers. TCRdb analysed the immunoSEQ multiplex PCR reads with MiXCR anew, one entry per CDR3 protein. The sample has more than 55,000 distinct CDR3 sequences, around 96% seen once. The multiple sclerosis control group was made up of treatment-naive patients with stable or active relapsing-remitting disease. CDR3 size: 15 residues. CDR1 LGHNA and CDR2 YNFKEQ come from the germline V gene. V was trimmed by 4 bases and J by 1 base, leaving 13 bases between them.

The sequencing input was CD4+ T cells from PBMCs. This receptor was taken from a human donor with multiple sclerosis. This sequence joins TRBV4-2 and TRBJ1-1; D remains ambiguous. CDR3 sequence: CASSPWYPQNTEAFF. CDR3 nucleotide sequence: TGTGCCAGCAGCCCTTGGTACCCCCAGAACACTGAAGCTTTCTTT.